Sequencing of this TCR beta chain was carried out in a study of blood T cell repertoires in COVID-19. Overall study context: PBMCs, B-cell-depleted T cells, or T cells were the source of the cDNA or gDNA that made up the material.

V gave up 3 bases and J gave up 2 bases; unmatched junction bases: 11. This CDR3 has 17 residues. CDR1 and CDR2 (germline): LGHNA, YNFKEQ. The data were produced by immunoSEQ multiplex PCR, yet TCRdb's version contains in-frame clones alone and is incomplete. The data hold roughly 140,000 clones, with around 80% observed a single time. The genes are TRBV4-2 and TRBJ2-7; 9 bases are shared with TRBD2. This TCR was sampled from a man aged 60 to 75 with acute or convalescent COVID-19. The sample comprised peripheral blood. CDR3 amino acids: CASSQDLAGRGAYEQYF. In DNA, the CDR3 is TGTGCCAGCAGCCAGGACCTAGCGGGAAGGGGGGCCTACGAGCAGTACTTC.